Following are 20 T cell receptor beta chains from one sample sequenced in a study of blood T cells in healthy people across ages. Together with a sample-barcoded 5' primer, a J-beta primer mix was included in a second PCR lasting about 6 to 11 cycles. Via MiXCR, TCRdb re-called the 5' RACE reads, giving one row per CDR3 protein. The sample consists of roughly 2 million distinct CDR3 sequences, around 48% of them appearing once. Sequenced input: blood. Receptors originate from a middle-aged woman in good health.

The rearrangement uses TRBV7-2 and TRBJ2-4, with TRBD2 matching 8 bases. With V trimmed by 3 bases and J by 12 bases, 4 bases remained unmatched. The CDR3 has 12 amino acids. Germline V CDR1 and CDR2: SGHTA, FQGNSA. The CDR3: CASSFSGGAQYF. The CDR3 bases are TGTGCCAGCAGCTTTTCCGGGGGGGCTCAGTACTTC.

The chain employs TRBV2 and TRBJ2-1, with D unresolved. The CDR3 runs 12 residues. Deletions cut 3 bases from V and 7 bases from J, with 7 bases between. Germline values: CDR1 SNHLY, CDR2 FYNNEI. In nucleotides, the CDR3 is TGTGCCAGCAGTGATGTCGGGAATGAGCAGTTCTTC. Protein product: CASSDVGNEQFF.

The chain joins TRBV6-5 to TRBJ2-5, with 9 positions matching TRBD2. This CDR3 is built from 17 residues. CDR1 is MNHEY and CDR2 is SVGAGI in the germline V gene. V gave up 2 bases and J gave up 1 base; unmatched junction bases: 8. CDR3 DNA: TGTGCCAGCAGTTACGGGGTGGTAGCGGGGGCCCAAGAGACCCAGTACTTC. It specifies CASSYGVVAGAQETQYF.

The table lists this clonotype with a few counts. V gene TRBV6-6 combines with J gene TRBJ1-1; TRBD1 matches at 9 bases. V trimming: 0 bases; J trimming: 5 bases; junction bases outside the gene matches: 4. This CDR3 region has 15 residues. Per the germline V gene, CDR1 is MNHNY and CDR2 is SVGAGI (reference sequence). The CDR3: CASSYSQGAVTEAFF. The CDR3 DNA is TGTGCCAGCAGTTACTCACAGGGGGCTGTGACTGAAGCTTTCTTT.

This sequence joins TRBV10-3 and TRBJ2-5; D is undetermined. CDR3 length equals 14 residues. V was cut by 2 bases and J by 4 bases, with 11 bases left in between. Germline CDR1 ENHRY, CDR2 SYGVKD. The CDR3 DNA reads as TGTGCCATCAGTGAGAGTGGTTTAAGAGAGACCCAGTACTTC. It translates to CAISESGLRETQYF.

This clonotype was detected only a few times. At one boundary the junction diverges from the germline segment, which might be a read error. V is TRBV7-7 and J is TRBJ2-7, with TRBD1 matching 9 bases. The J call may be faulty, since TRBJ2-5 better matches the DNA end. This CDR3 contains 13 residues. Germline V gives CDR1 SSHAT, CDR2 FNYEAQ (reference sequence). The CDR3 loop is CASSTRTGATQYF. CDR3 DNA: TGTGCTAGCAGCACCCGGACAGGGGCGACCCAGTACTTC.

J is TRBJ1-4 and V is TRBV7-9; D unclear. The CDR3 length is 16 residues. V lost 3 bases, J lost 0 bases, and 11 bases lay in between. Germline CDR1 SEHNR, CDR2 FQNEAQ (reference sequence). CDR3 amino acids: CASSLPTYATNEKLFF. The CDR3 DNA sequence: TGTGCCAGCAGCTTGCCCACCTACGCAACTAATGAAAAACTGTTTTTT.

This clonotype was recorded a few times. The chain carries TRBV20-1 and TRBJ2-7; D unclear. The CDR3 runs to 11 residues. The germline V gene encodes CDR1 DFQATT and CDR2 SNEGSKA (reference sequence). Trimming removed 3 bases from V and 2 bases from J, with 5 bases in between. The CDR3 nucleotides read TGCAGTGCTAGTCCCACCTACGAGCAGTACTTC. Translated: CSASPTYEQYF.

V usage is TRBV6-1 and J usage is TRBJ1-2; D not certain. Germline V gene data show CDR1 as MNHNS and CDR2 as SASEGT. There are 13 residues in the CDR3. The V and J ends lost 0 bases and 8 bases respectively, with 10 bases between them. The CDR3 loop is CASSEALRRGYTF. For the CDR3, the DNA is TGTGCCAGCAGTGAAGCTTTGAGACGGGGCTACACCTTC.

J is TRBJ2-1 and V is TRBV20-1, with 11 bases that match TRBD2. V lost 6 bases, J lost 9 bases, and 7 bases stayed unmatched. Germline V gene lookup returns CDR1 DFQATT and CDR2 SNEGSKA (reference sequence). The CDR3 consists of 13 residues. The CDR3 DNA reads as TGCAGTGCCCGACTAGCGGGGTTTCCTGAGCAGTTCTTC. It translates to CSARLAGFPEQFF.

V and J are TRBV12-3 or TRBV12-4 and TRBJ2-4; TRBD2 is a possible D gene (6 bases). The end of the DNA is better explained by TRBJ2-7, so the J call may be wrong. This CDR3 spans 14 amino acids. The CDR3 spells CASSLRRAIYEQYF. DNA for the CDR3: TGTGCCAGCAGTTTGCGGAGGGCTATCTACGAGCAGTACTTC.

The chain combines TRBV6-5 with TRBJ2-1; perhaps TRBD2 as D (5 bases). Germline CDR1 is MNHEY and CDR2 is SVGAGI. The V end was cut by 0 bases, the J end by 6 bases, with 6 bases between. The CDR3 covers 13 residues. The CDR3 coding sequence is TGTGCCAGCAGTTACTCGGGAGTCAATGAGCAGTTCTTC. Amino acids: CASSYSGVNEQFF.

The chain couples TRBV5-1 to TRBJ1-1, with D perhaps matching TRBD1 (6 bases). The CDR3 runs 17 residues. V was shortened by 0 bases and J by 2 bases, with 17 bases between the two germline ends. Germline assignment: CDR1 SGHRS and CDR2 YFSETQ. This chain's CDR3 is CASSLGSWAGDNTEAFF. The CDR3 DNA reads TGCGCCAGCAGCTTGGGATCTTGGGCAGGGGACAACACTGAAGCTTTCTTT.

The chain employs TRBV20-1 and TRBJ2-1; 9 bases fit TRBD2. Looked up from germline, CDR1 is DFQATT and CDR2 is SNEGSKA (reference sequence). This CDR3 has 15 residues. V lost 3 bases and J lost 8; bases outside the gene matches: 11. The CDR3 loop reads CSASGFLRGGYEQFF. CDR3 in DNA: TGCAGTGCTAGTGGATTTTTGCGGGGGGGCTATGAGCAGTTCTTC.

This clonotype showed up just a few times. The rearrangement joins TRBV29-1 to TRBJ2-5; tentatively, D is TRBD2 (5 bases). CDR1 and CDR2 (germline): SQVTM, ANQGSEA. Trimming took off 4 bases at V and 2 bases at J, with 8 bases between the two ends. The CDR3 runs to 12 residues. CDR3 DNA sequence: TGCAGCGTTGTACGGACTCAAGAGACCCAGTACTTC. It yields the protein CSVVRTQETQYF.

V is TRBV28 and J is TRBJ2-3, with 11 bases identical to TRBD2. The CDR3 runs 17 residues. After removal of 4 bases from V and 1 base from J, the junction contained 7 bases not matched to a gene. The V gene's germline CDR1 is MDHEN and CDR2 SYDVKM. DNA of the CDR3: TGTGCCAGCAGTTACGATCCGACTAGCGGGGGCACAGATACGCAGTATTTT. It codes for CASSYDPTSGGTDTQYF.

The V and J genes are TRBV20-1 and TRBJ1-2; TRBD1 aligns across 10 bases. V lost 6 bases and J lost 6; bases outside the gene matches: 10. Germline values: CDR1 DFQATT, CDR2 SNEGSKA (reference sequence). This CDR3 has 14 amino acids. This CDR3 is CSARSPGTGDGYTF. The CDR3 DNA sequence: TGCAGTGCCAGGAGTCCGGGGACAGGGGATGGCTACACCTTC.

The table lists this clonotype with a few counts. V and J are TRBV25-1 and TRBJ2-5; D not resolved. This CDR3 has 14 residues. V shed 2 bases and J shed 7 bases, with 14 bases lying between them. Germline-derived CDR1 and CDR2 are MGHDK and SYGVNS. The CDR3 sequence: CASSEREVWGTQYF. The CDR3 nucleotides read TGTGCCAGCAGTGAACGCGAGGTGTGGGGGACCCAGTACTTC.

This clonotype was counted a few times. This rearrangement joins TRBV20-1 to TRBJ1-2; TRBD1 might be the D (6 bases). The germline V gene has CDR1 DFQATT and CDR2 SNEGSKA (reference sequence). The CDR3 length is 13 residues. Trimming cost V 6 bases and J 3 bases, with 14 bases left between them. CDR3 sequence (DNA): TGCAGTGCCAAACAGGGAGTTGACTATGGCTACACCTTC. It yields the protein CSAKQGVDYGYTF.

The chain has TRBV15 and TRBJ2-3, with unresolved D. The CDR3 contains 13 residues. Germline V gives CDR1 LNHNV, CDR2 YYDKDF (reference sequence). Between the trimmed V and J ends, which lost 2 bases and 7 bases, there was a span of 10 bases. DNA for the CDR3: TGTGCCACCAGCAGACCTCTTAGATATACGCAGTATTTT. This translates into CATSRPLRYTQYF. Full variable domain (rest looked up from reference TRBV15 and TRBJ2-3): DAMVIQNPRYQVTQFGKPVTLSCSQTLNHNVMYWYQQKSSQAPKLLFHYYDKDFNNEADTPDNFQSRRPNTSFCFLDIRSPGLGDTAMYLCATSRPLRYTQYFGPGTRLTVL.